The rows below give T cell receptor beta chains drawn from one sample of a study of CXCR3-negative and CXCR3-positive naive CD8 T cells. TCRdb reprocessed the 5' RACE reads and stores each CDR3 protein as one record, lacking DNA. The sample's table shows approximately 59,000 distinct CDR3 sequences. The specimen was naive CXCR3+ CD8+ T cells from blood. The receptors stem from a human donor in good health. Some clones in this sample may be carry-over from other donors' samples. Each CDR3 is given with its conserved first and last residue. Fields, in order: V gene, clone size, J gene, CDR3 protein. Clone size, where shown, is once, few, many, or a class for clones that have expanded.

TRBV7-9	NA	TRBJ2-7	CASSLAGGNEQYF
TRBV28	NA	TRBJ2-3	CASSFRGGTPTDTQYF
TRBV11-2	NA	TRBJ1-1	CASSSLDTEAFF
TRBV5-5	NA	TRBJ1-5	CASSLGDRGLYGNQPQHF
TRBV27	NA	TRBJ2-3	CASSKYSTDTQYF
TRBV6-4	NA	TRBJ2-1	CASSASPTSSDEQFF
TRBV5-6	NA	TRBJ2-1	CASSLVRGLLEQFF
TRBV29-1	NA	TRBJ2-1	CSVAGSGGGIWNEQFF
TRBV7-9	NA	TRBJ2-5	CASSFRTVGDKTQYF
TRBV11-3	NA	TRBJ2-7	CASSFLQSNPYEQYF
TRBV21-1	NA	TRBJ2-1	CASSNSGTGEFEQFF
TRBV29-1	NA	TRBJ1-1	CSVSPGQRVREAFF
TRBV2	NA	TRBJ2-7	CANTRLPAYEQYF
TRBV15	NA	TRBJ1-5	CATSVGNNQPQHF
TRBV4-3	NA	TRBJ1-5	CASSQDRGLSQPQHF
TRBV6-2/TRBV6-3	NA	TRBJ2-7	CASSSLGLADYEQYF
TRBV27	NA	TRBJ2-1	CASMRRGEYEQFF
TRBV4-1	NA	TRBJ2-3	CASSQRLARLGDTQYF
TRBV4-2	NA	TRBJ2-1	CASSQQGGYNEQFF
TRBV2	NA	TRBJ2-1	CASSEQDPYSSYNEQFF
TRBV7-9	NA	TRBJ2-2	CASSHAGQAAPGELFF
TRBV7-9	NA	TRBJ1-1	CASSLDYVNTEAFF
TRBV7-7	medium-sized	TRBJ2-1	CASSLASGGVLPYNEQFF
TRBV15	NA	TRBJ2-7	CATSRGQGAAYEQYF
TRBV11-3	NA	TRBJ2-1	CASSPRPGQGRNNEQFF
TRBV2	NA	TRBJ2-1	CAIMGGPTTPNNEQFF
TRBV7-9	NA	TRBJ2-3	CASSYPLAGGFSGTDTQYF